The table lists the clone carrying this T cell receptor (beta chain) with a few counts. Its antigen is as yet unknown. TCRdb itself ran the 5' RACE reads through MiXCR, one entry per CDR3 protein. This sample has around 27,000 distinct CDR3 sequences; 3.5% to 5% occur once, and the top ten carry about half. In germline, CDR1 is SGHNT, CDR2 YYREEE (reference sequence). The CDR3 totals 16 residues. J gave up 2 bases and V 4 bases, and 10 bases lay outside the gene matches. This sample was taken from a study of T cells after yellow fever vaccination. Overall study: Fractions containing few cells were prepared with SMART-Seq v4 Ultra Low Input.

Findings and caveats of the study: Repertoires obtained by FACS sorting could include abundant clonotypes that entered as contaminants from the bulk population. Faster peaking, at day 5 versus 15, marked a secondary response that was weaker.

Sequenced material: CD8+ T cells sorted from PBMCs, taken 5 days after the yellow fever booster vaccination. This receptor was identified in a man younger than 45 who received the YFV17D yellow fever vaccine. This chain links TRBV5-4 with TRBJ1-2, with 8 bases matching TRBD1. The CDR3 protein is CASSGQGARRNYGYTF. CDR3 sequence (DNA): TGTGCCAGCAGCGGGCAGGGGGCAAGGAGGAACTATGGCTACACCTTC.